This T cell receptor (beta chain) was recorded in a study of OX40 agonist ivuxolimab in advanced cancers. Study-wide background: Ivuxolimab is a fully human IgG2 antibody that activates OX40 (CD134). Whole-study results and caveats: In general, CD8+ T cells held more expanded clones than CD4+ did, on average.

This CDR3 is 14 amino acids long. Trimming removed 5 bases from V and 2 bases from J, with 10 bases in between. Germline CDR1 LNHNV, CDR2 YYDKDF (reference sequence). A word on this clone: Its antigen is currently unknown.

Method: immunoSEQ multiplex PCR; TCRdb's copy keeps in-frame clones and lacks some. Among tens of thousands of clones listed, roughly 85% were seen once. This clonotype was obtained from an adult with an advanced solid tumor such as melanoma, head and neck, liver or kidney cancer. This sequence joins TRBV15 and TRBJ1-5, with TRBD1 as a possible D gene (5 bases). The material sequenced was CD4+ or CD8+ T cells sorted from blood, taken in a trial of the OX40 agonist ivuxolimab. CDR3 sequence reads: CATSRGAGNQPQHF. The CDR3 DNA reads as TGTGCCACCAGCCGAGGGGCGGGCAATCAGCCCCAGCATTTT.